Listed below are T cell receptor beta chains from one sample, sequenced in a study of CD8+CD57+ T cells in acquired aplastic anemia. In TCRdb, the reads were re-called with MiXCR into one record per CDR3 protein. The sample lists fewer than 200,000 distinct CDR3 sequences, about 64% occurring once. The sequenced sample was sorted CD4+, CD8+, or CD8+CD57+ T cells (not recorded which) from PBMCs. The receptors originated from a human donor in good health. CDR3s include the opening cysteine and the closing phenylalanine or tryptophan. D genes are given only for firm matches. Some rows have no size entry. The others give once, few or many, or a class for an expanded clone.

clone_size	v_call	d_call	j_call	cdr3_aa	cdr3_nt
once	TRBV19	TRBD1	TRBJ2-1	CASRPVGTAYNEQFF	TGTGCCAGCAGACCCGTCGGGACAGCCTACAATGAGCAGTTCTTC
NA	TRBV20-1	NA	TRBJ2-1	CSASSAINEQFF	TGCAGTGCTAGCTCGGCCATCAATGAGCAGTTCTTC
NA	TRBV7-2	NA	TRBJ1-5	CASRASGVRQPQHF	TGTGCCAGCAGGGCGTCGGGGGTTCGGCAGCCCCAGCATTTT
NA	TRBV5-4	NA	TRBJ1-2	CASSLGTHYGYTF	TGTGCCAGCAGCCTAGGCACGCACTATGGCTACACCTTC
NA	TRBV7-9	NA	TRBJ1-1	CASTALNTEAFF	TGTGCCAGCACGGCTCTGAACACTGAAGCTTTCTTT
NA	TRBV10-3	NA	TRBJ1-2	CATATAGGIYGYTF	TGTGCCACCGCGACAGCCGGGGGTATCTATGGCTACACCTTC
many	TRBV12-3/TRBV12-4	TRBD1	TRBJ1-1	CASSLERGLESVNTEAFF	TGTGCCAGCAGTCTAGAGAGGGGGCTTGAGAGCGTGAACACTGAAGCTTTCTTT
NA	TRBV7-9	NA	TRBJ1-1	CASSLAGGETEAFF	TGTGCCAGCAGCTTAGCAGGGGGAGAAACTGAAGCTTTCTTT
NA	TRBV25-1	NA	TRBJ2-2	CASSESYTGELFF	TGTGCCAGCAGTGAATCTTACACCGGGGAGCTGTTTTTT
NA	TRBV5-6	TRBD1	TRBJ2-3	CASSLTTGADTQYF	TGTGCCAGCAGCCTTACGACAGGGGCAGATACGCAGTATTTT
NA	TRBV29-1	TRBD1	TRBJ1-1	CSVLYRGLRTEAFF	TGCAGCGTCCTTTACAGGGGGCTACGCACTGAAGCTTTCTTT
NA	TRBV2	NA	TRBJ1-2	CASRGRIYGYTF	TGTGCCAGCAGGGGGAGGATCTATGGCTACACCTTC
NA	TRBV24-1	NA	TRBJ2-3	CATSAVDTDTQYF	TGCGCCACCAGTGCGGTGGATACAGATACGCAGTATTTT
many	TRBV20-1	TRBD2	TRBJ2-7	CSARESGTSGLYEQYF	TGCAGTGCTAGAGAATCCGGGACTAGCGGACTCTACGAGCAGTACTTC
NA	TRBV11-3	NA	TRBJ1-5	CASSLAFGQPQHF	TGTGCCAGCAGCTTAGCGTTTGGGCAGCCCCAGCATTTT
NA	TRBV12-3/TRBV12-4	NA	TRBJ1-6	CASTTSGSYNSPLHF	TGTGCCAGCACCACAAGTGGCTCCTATAATTCACCCCTCCACTTT
NA	TRBV20-1	NA	TRBJ1-2	CSATGKGDYGYTF	TGCAGTGCTACAGGGAAGGGTGACTATGGCTACACCTTC
once	TRBV2	NA	TRBJ2-5	CASMSVETQYF	TGTGCCAGCATGAGCGTGGAGACCCAGTACTTC
NA	TRBV27	NA	TRBJ2-5	CASRPLIRETQYF	TGTGCCAGCAGGCCCCTTATTAGAGAGACCCAGTACTTC
NA	TRBV2	NA	TRBJ2-5	CASSENMGFGTQYF	TGTGCCAGCAGTGAGAATATGGGTTTTGGGACCCAGTACTTC
NA	TRBV6-5	NA	TRBJ2-7	CASSYMGEQYF	TGTGCCAGCAGCTACATGGGGGAGCAGTACTTC
once	TRBV25-1	NA	TRBJ1-3	CASSDASLRGNTIYF	TGTGCCAGCAGTGACGCTTCCTTAAGGGGAAACACCATATATTTT
NA	TRBV27	NA	TRBJ2-1	CASSLTIAYEQFF	TGTGCCAGCAGTTTAACGATAGCTTATGAGCAGTTCTTC
few	TRBV29-1	NA	TRBJ1-5	CSVAGTTDQPQHF	TGCAGCGTCGCCGGGACAACTGACCAGCCCCAGCATTTT
NA	TRBV5-1	NA	TRBJ2-5	CASSAPEETQYF	TGCGCCAGCAGCGCGCCGGAAGAGACCCAGTACTTC
NA	TRBV7-9	NA	TRBJ1-1	CASSLLVRGTEAFF	TGTGCCAGCAGCTTATTAGTACGCGGCACTGAAGCTTTCTTT
few	TRBV3-1	TRBD1	TRBJ2-4	CASSQRGWDRVENIQYF	TGTGCCAGCAGCCAAAGAGGTTGGGACAGGGTAGAAAACATTCAGTACTTC
NA	TRBV29-1	TRBD2	TRBJ2-7	CSVEFLAGDQSYEQYF	TGCAGCGTTGAATTTTTAGCGGGAGACCAATCCTACGAGCAGTACTTC
many	TRBV27	NA	TRBJ1-6	CASSFIETYNSPLHF	TGTGCCAGCAGTTTCATCGAGACATATAATTCACCCCTCCACTTT
NA	TRBV20-1	TRBD1	TRBJ1-2	CSTEVPALRDRADYGYTF	TGCAGTACCGAGGTTCCCGCCTTACGGGACAGGGCGGACTATGGCTACACCTTC